Following are 15 T cell receptor beta chains from one sample sequenced in a study of blood T cell repertoires in COVID-19. Profiled with immunoSEQ multiplex PCR; TCRdb holds only in-frame clones, not every one. The data contain some 97,000 clones, about nine tenths of them singletons. Sequences were obtained from peripheral blood. The receptors come from a man in his fifties or sixties with acute or convalescent COVID-19.

The chain is built from TRBV2 and TRBJ1-2; 7 bases are shared with TRBD1. The V gene end was trimmed by 4 bases and the J gene end by 6 bases; junction bases not matched to a gene: 5. The CDR3 covers 13 residues. The germline gives CDR1 SNHLY, CDR2 FYNNEI. The CDR3 sequence is CASSVGQTNGYTF. In DNA, the CDR3 is TGTGCCAGCAGTGTGGGACAGACCAATGGCTACACCTTC.

The rearrangement joins TRBV6-5 to TRBJ1-1, with 8 positions matching TRBD1. Germline values: CDR1 MNHEY, CDR2 SVGAGI. V lost 8 bases, J lost 0 bases, and 8 bases stayed unmatched. This CDR3 has 15 amino acids. This chain's CDR3 is CASLRRTGMNTEAFF. CDR3 nucleotides: TGTGCCAGCCTACGACGGACAGGGATGAACACTGAAGCTTTCTTT.

The chain employs TRBV28 and TRBJ1-5, with D possibly being TRBD1 (5 bases). CDR1 MDHEN and CDR2 SYDVKM come from the germline V gene. V was trimmed by 5 bases and J by 3 bases, leaving 14 bases between them. There are 15 residues in the CDR3. The CDR3 spells CASSPPGGPNQPQHF. The CDR3 DNA reads TGTGCCAGCAGTCCCCCCGGGGGTCCCAATCAGCCCCAGCATTTT.

This clone was detected once. The V and J genes are TRBV7-9 and TRBJ2-3, with D tentatively TRBD2 (7 bases). Germline V gene lookup returns CDR1 SEHNR and CDR2 FQNEAQ (reference sequence). The CDR3 consists of 16 residues. V was trimmed by 4 bases and J by 4 bases, leaving 18 bases between them. The CDR3 nucleotides are TGTGCCAGCAGCTCTGGGGGGGGCTTGAGGGCAGATACGCAGTATTTT. This encodes CASSSGGGLRADTQYF.

This chain links TRBV30 with TRBJ1-6; 7 nucleotides match TRBD1. The V gene's germline CDR1 is GTSNPN and CDR2 SVGIG (reference sequence). The trim removed 1 base at V and 8 bases at J, leaving 2 bases unmatched. The CDR3 length is 13 residues. The CDR3 nucleotides read TGTGCCTGGAGTGCAACAGGGGATTCACCCCTCCACTTT. Translating it yields CAWSATGDSPLHF.

This clone was found a few times. This chain links TRBV2 with TRBJ2-7; TRBD2 might be the D (7 bases). Trimming pared 4 bases from V and 8 bases from J, leaving 15 bases between. This CDR3 has 13 amino acids. Germline V gene lookup returns CDR1 SNHLY and CDR2 FYNNEI. CDR3 sequence reads: CASSAGGPLKQYF. The CDR3 nucleotides are TGTGCCAGCAGTGCGGGGGGCCCCTTAAAGCAGTACTTC.

This sequence joins TRBV30 and TRBJ1-2; 9 bases fit TRBD1. CDR3 size: 13 residues. CDR1 and CDR2 from the germline V gene are GTSNPN and SVGIG (reference sequence). V gave up 2 bases and J gave up 7 bases; unmatched junction bases: 5. The CDR3 DNA sequence: TGTGCCTGGAGTCCCCGACAGGGGGTTGGCTACACCTTC. Its protein is CAWSPRQGVGYTF.

V gene TRBV23-1 combines with J gene TRBJ1-5; D ambiguous. TRBV23-1 is assigned to the ORF class and has an uncertain function. The CDR3 loop spans 19 amino acids. V dropped 2 bases and J dropped 0 bases, with 20 bases sitting between them. Here the CDR3 DNA reads TGCGCCAGCAGTCAAATCGCCCCCGGGGTGACGGATAGCAATCAGCCCCAGCATTTT. It yields the protein CASSQIAPGVTDSNQPQHF.

The V and J genes are TRBV10-3 and TRBJ1-2; 8 bases are a match to TRBD1. The germline V gene has CDR1 ENHRY and CDR2 SYGVKD. The V gene end was trimmed by 6 bases and the J gene end by 12 bases; junction bases not matched to a gene: 9. The CDR3 spans 12 residues. The CDR3 sequence: CAIREGQGRNTF. CDR3 in DNA: TGTGCCATCAGGGAAGGACAGGGAAGGAACACCTTC.

The chain couples TRBV5-5 to TRBJ1-2, with TRBD1 identical over 9 bases. CDR3 size: 15 residues. The germline V gene has CDR1 SGHKS and CDR2 YYEKEE (reference sequence). Germline trimming cut 6 bases from V and 4 bases from J; bases unmatched to any gene: 10. CDR3 residues: CASTAGTGNFYGYTF. CDR3 DNA sequence: TGTGCCAGCACAGCTGGGACAGGGAATTTCTATGGCTACACCTTC.

This clone was seen only once. V is TRBV7-2 and J is TRBJ2-2; 7 nucleotides agree with TRBD2. The CDR3 loop spans 17 amino acids. The J segment lost 6 bases and the V segment lost 7 bases, leaving 17 bases of the junction unmatched. Germline V gene sequence: CDR1 SGHTA, CDR2 FQGNSA. The CDR3: CASTLPGGTPGSGELFF. The CDR3, as DNA: TGTGCCAGCACCCTCCCGGGGGGAACCCCGGGGTCCGGGGAGCTGTTTTTT.

This clone was detected only a few times. As DNA, the CDR3 is TGTGCCTGGAGGGGAGGGACAGGGGCCGGGCAGCCCCAGCATTTT. Translation gives CAWRGGTGAGQPQHF. The chain has TRBV30 and TRBJ1-5; 10 positions agree with TRBD1. This CDR3 has 15 amino acids. The germline V gene encodes CDR1 GTSNPN and CDR2 SVGIG (reference sequence). The J segment lost 7 bases and the V segment lost 3 bases, leaving 9 bases of the junction unmatched.

This chain joins TRBV11-2 and TRBJ1-2; 9 bases are shared with TRBD1. This CDR3 comprises 15 residues. V trimming: 2 bases; J trimming: 3 bases; junction bases outside the gene matches: 4. Per the germline V gene, CDR1 is SGHAT and CDR2 is FQNNGV. The CDR3 DNA is TGTGCCAGCAGCTTAACCGGGACAGGGCACTATGGCTACACCTTC. Protein: CASSLTGTGHYGYTF.

The chain employs TRBV5-4 and TRBJ2-1; TRBD2 agrees at 8 bases. V gave up 4 bases and J gave up 2 bases; unmatched junction bases: 5. CDR3 length equals 15 residues. CDR1 is SGHNT, CDR2 YYREEE, per germline (reference sequence). CDR3 amino acids: CASSRSGGTYNEQFF. CDR3 DNA sequence: TGTGCCAGCAGCCGAAGCGGGGGAACCTACAATGAGCAGTTCTTC.

V and J are TRBV18 and TRBJ1-1; D perhaps matches TRBD1 (5 bases). CDR3 size: 18 residues. From germline, CDR1 is KGHSH and CDR2 LQKENI. The ends were cut back, 0 bases at V and 1 base at J, with 18 bases in the middle. DNA for the CDR3: TGTGCCAGCTCACCACCGTTGGACACTACGCGAAGGAACACTGAAGCTTTCTTT. Translation: CASSPPLDTTRRNTEAFF.